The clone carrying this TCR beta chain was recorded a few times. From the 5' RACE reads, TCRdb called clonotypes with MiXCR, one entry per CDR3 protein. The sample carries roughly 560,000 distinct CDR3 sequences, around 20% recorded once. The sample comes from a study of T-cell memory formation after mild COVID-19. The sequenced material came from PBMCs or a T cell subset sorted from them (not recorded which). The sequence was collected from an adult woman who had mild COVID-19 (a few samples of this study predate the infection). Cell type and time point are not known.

CDR3 sequence reads: CASSSLRTGMVEQFF. CDR3 in DNA: TGTGCCAGCAGCTCCCTTCGGACAGGGATGGTTGAGCAGTTCTTC. The chain joins TRBV7-9 to TRBJ2-1; 8 bases map to TRBD1. Losses at the gene ends were 4 bases for V and 9 bases for J; bases not matched to a gene: 11. Germline V lookup: CDR1 SEHNR, CDR2 FQNEAQ (reference sequence). CDR3 size: 15 residues.